A single sample gave rise to the 32 T cell receptor beta chains below, sequenced in a study of blood T cell repertoires in COVID-19 (dated by TCRdb to 2018 to 2021). The library was prepared using the immunoSEQ multiplex PCR assay. In its TCRdb copy, this immuneACCESS table keeps in-frame sequences only and misses some clones. Where compared with another copy, unresolved V genes explain less than half of these, and the others have no known cause. The sample table contains some 160,000 clones; only one count was recorded for 65% to 85% of them. Clones ranked in the top ten supply roughly 10% of the sample. The source material was peripheral blood. The receptors shown here come from a man aged 65 to 85 with active or convalescent COVID-19.

The V call is TRBV19, the J call TRBJ1-2; tentatively, D is TRBD1 (5 bases). Germline V CDR1 and CDR2: LNHDA, SQIVND (reference sequence). V was cut by 7 bases and J by 3 bases, with 12 bases left in between. The CDR3 contains 13 residues. The CDR3 reads CASTVGGDYGYTF. CDR3 DNA sequence: TGTGCCAGTACTGTCGGGGGAGACTATGGCTACACCTTC.

The chain links TRBV7-2 to TRBJ2-3; TRBD2 matches at 7 bases. Trimming removed 2 bases from V and 5 bases from J; junction bases left unmatched: 16. CDR3 length equals 18 residues. CDR1 SGHTA and CDR2 FQGNSA come from the germline V gene. The CDR3 region has the DNA TGTGCCAGCAGCTTAAGAGGCGCGGGGAGGGGCTTTGGAGATACGCAGTATTTT. Translation gives CASSLRGAGRGFGDTQYF.

This clone was observed a few times. The V call is TRBV7-8, the J call TRBJ1-5, with 7 bases that match TRBD1. This CDR3 comprises 18 residues. The germline V gene encodes CDR1 SGHVS and CDR2 FQNEAQ. V was clipped by 6 bases and J by 0 bases; unmatched bases: 14. The DNA of the CDR3 is TGTGCCAGCAGTCCACGGACCAGGGGGTGGAATAGCAATCAGCCCCAGCATTTT. It translates to CASSPRTRGWNSNQPQHF.

V gene TRBV28 combines with J gene TRBJ2-1; D not certain. CDR3 length: 16 amino acids. Germline values: CDR1 MDHEN, CDR2 SYDVKM. Trimming removed 1 base at V and 0 bases at J, with 10 bases between. The CDR3 DNA sequence: TGTGCCAGCAGTTTATCAGGTTTGCCCTCCTACAATGAGCAGTTCTTC. Amino acid sequence: CASSLSGLPSYNEQFF.

This clone was detected a few times. This chain joins TRBV30 and TRBJ1-5; no clear D gene. V lost 1 base and J lost 7, with 11 bases in between. This CDR3 spans 13 amino acids. The germline CDR1 and CDR2 sequences are GTSNPN and SVGIG (reference sequence). CDR3 sequence (DNA): TGTGCCTGGAGTGGAGAGGCAAGGCAGCCCCAGCATTTT. This encodes CAWSGEARQPQHF.

This clone was seen only once. The same CDR3 can be traced to other DNA sequences in this sample. The V gene is TRBV29-1, the J gene TRBJ1-3; tentatively, D is TRBD1 (6 bases). The CDR3 consists of 13 residues. Trimming removed 6 bases from V and 1 base from J, with 10 bases in between. Germline V CDR1 and CDR2: SQVTM, ANQGSEA. CDR3 loop: CSVVRGSGNTIYF. Written as DNA, the CDR3 is TGCAGCGTCGTCAGGGGTTCTGGAAACACCATATATTTT.

This clone has only one observation. The chain joins TRBV18 to TRBJ2-5, with TRBD1 identical over 7 bases. Germline-derived CDR1 and CDR2 are KGHSH and LQKENI. CDR3 length: 15 amino acids. Trimming took 3 bases from V and 5 from J; bases not matched to a gene: 9. The CDR3 loop reads CASSPQEGQLETQYF. The CDR3 nucleotides read TGTGCCAGCTCACCCCAAGAGGGACAGCTGGAGACCCAGTACTTC.

The V call is TRBV7-2, the J call TRBJ2-1, with unresolved D. V was clipped by 2 bases and J by 6 bases, with 5 bases between them. Germline V gene data show CDR1 as SGHTA and CDR2 as FQGNSA. The CDR3 covers 12 residues. In nucleotides, the CDR3 is TGTGCCAGCAGCTTACTTCGCAATGAGCAGTTCTTC. The encoded protein is CASSLLRNEQFF.

V gene TRBV27 combines with J gene TRBJ1-6; D may be TRBD1 (6 bases). The CDR3 runs to 16 residues. Germline values: CDR1 MNHEY, CDR2 SMNVEV (reference sequence). Trimming stripped 0 bases from V and 10 bases from J, with 16 bases between. The CDR3 nucleotides read TGTGCCAGCAGTTTATCGAGTGCCAGGGGCCGATCACCCCTCCACTTT. This codes for CASSLSSARGRSPLHF.

This clone was seen once. V gene TRBV5-4 combines with J gene TRBJ1-2, with D maybe TRBD1 (5 bases). The CDR3 spans 14 residues. The germline V gene encodes CDR1 SGHNT and CDR2 YYREEE (reference sequence). The germline V and J ends were trimmed by 5 bases and 8 bases, with 19 bases remaining between them. In DNA form, the CDR3 reads TGTGCCAGCAGGGTGCGGGACGGTTATGGAGGCTACACCTTC. As protein: CASRVRDGYGGYTF.

The chain links TRBV11-2 to TRBJ2-5; the match to TRBD1 covers 8 bases. This CDR3 is built from 16 residues. Germline V gene sequence: CDR1 SGHAT, CDR2 FQNNGV. V lost 3 bases, J lost 0 bases, and 6 bases stayed unmatched. The CDR3 is CASSFPVDRDQETQYF. The CDR3 nucleotides are TGTGCCAGCAGCTTTCCTGTGGACAGGGACCAAGAGACCCAGTACTTC.

The chain combines TRBV19 with TRBJ1-1; no clear D gene. Trimming cost V 6 bases and J 6 bases, with 17 bases left between them. CDR1 LNHDA and CDR2 SQIVND come from the germline V gene (reference sequence). CDR3 length: 14 residues. CDR3 residues: CASRALSMGPEAFF. In DNA form, the CDR3 reads TGTGCCAGTAGGGCACTTTCCATGGGCCCTGAAGCTTTCTTT.

This clone was seen once. The gene calls are TRBV7-8 and TRBJ2-5, with D possibly matching TRBD1 (6 bases). The CDR3 consists of 13 residues. Germline lookup yields CDR1 SGHVS and CDR2 FQNEAQ. V dropped 1 base and J dropped 7 bases, with 10 bases sitting between them. For the CDR3, the DNA is TGTGCCAGCAGCTTAGGACAGGTTTTGACCCAGTACTTC. Its translation is CASSLGQVLTQYF.

The genes are TRBV6-2 or TRBV6-3 and TRBJ2-5; 9 bases match TRBD2. After removal of 6 bases from V and 1 base from J, the junction contained 9 bases not matched to a gene. Per germline, CDR1 MNHEY and CDR2 SVGEGT. The CDR3 runs 16 residues. This CDR3 reads CASSARKAGGQETQYF. In DNA form, the CDR3 reads TGTGCCAGCAGCGCCCGTAAAGCGGGAGGCCAAGAGACCCAGTACTTC.

The chain has TRBV6-1 and TRBJ1-1, with D uncertain. The CDR3 spans 14 residues. Germline CDR1 reads MNHNS; CDR2 reads SASEGT. The V gene lost 5 bases and the J gene lost 5 bases, with 15 bases spanning the gap. CDR3 sequence: CASSNPQKWTEAFF. CDR3 bases: TGTGCCAGCAGTAACCCACAAAAGTGGACTGAAGCTTTCTTT.

This clone appeared once. The chain carries TRBV5-1 and TRBJ2-1; 9 nucleotides align to TRBD2. Germline loops: CDR1 SGHRS, CDR2 YFSETQ. This CDR3 region has 15 residues. Losses at the gene ends were 3 bases for V and 7 bases for J; bases not matched to a gene: 8. The CDR3 DNA reads TGCGCCAGCAGCTGGGTAGCGGGAGCGGGTAATGAGCAGTTCTTC. It specifies CASSWVAGAGNEQFF.

The rearrangement joins TRBV19 to TRBJ1-2; TRBD1 is a possible D gene (6 bases). Germline V lookup: CDR1 LNHDA, CDR2 SQIVND (reference sequence). The V and J ends lost 7 bases and 1 base respectively, with 13 bases between them. CDR3 length: 14 amino acids. CDR3 loop: CASTRGEGNYGYTF. CDR3 sequence (DNA): TGTGCCAGTACCAGGGGAGAGGGTAACTATGGCTACACCTTC.

The gene calls are TRBV28 and TRBJ1-4, with TRBD1 matching over 7 bases. V lost 4 bases, J lost 0 bases, and 2 bases stayed unmatched. Germline lookup yields CDR1 MDHEN and CDR2 SYDVKM. This CDR3 region has 15 residues. The CDR3 reads CASSSGGATNEKLFF. The CDR3, as DNA: TGTGCCAGCAGTTCAGGGGGTGCAACTAATGAAAAACTGTTTTTT. The full variable domain, its missing parts supplied by reference TRBV28 and TRBJ1-4, is DVKVTQSSRYLVKRTGEKVFLECVQDMDHENMFWYRQDPGLGLRLIYFSYDVKMKEKGDIPEGYSVSREKKERFSLILESASTNQTSMYLCASSSGGATNEKLFFGSGTQLSVL.

This chain joins TRBV19 and TRBJ1-1; possibly TRBD1 for D (6 bases). Trimming took off 8 bases at V and 3 bases at J, with 13 bases between the two ends. CDR3 size: 13 residues. Germline V gene sequence: CDR1 LNHDA, CDR2 SQIVND (reference sequence). The CDR3 DNA follows: TGTGCCAGTGGGGACATTAGGTACACTGAAGCTTTCTTT. Protein product: CASGDIRYTEAFF.

A note on this clone: Other DNA sequences in this specimen translate into the identical CDR3. The rearrangement uses TRBV9 and TRBJ1-1, with unresolved D. With 2 bases removed from V and 5 bases from J, the gap between germline ends came to 10 bases. Per germline, CDR1 SGDLS and CDR2 YYNGEE. The CDR3 spans 13 residues. CDR3 protein: CASSVRGGTEAFF. The CDR3 region has the DNA TGTGCCAGCAGCGTGAGAGGTGGGACTGAAGCTTTCTTT.

The chain joins TRBV13 to TRBJ2-2, with D possibly matching TRBD1 (5 bases). The ends were cut back, 5 bases at V and 1 base at J, with 14 bases in the middle. Germline V gene sequence: CDR1 PRHDT, CDR2 FYEKMQ (reference sequence). This CDR3 is 16 amino acids long. CDR3 region: CASSRRETMNTGELFF. The CDR3, as DNA: TGTGCCAGCAGCCGCAGGGAAACGATGAACACCGGGGAGCTGTTTTTT.

The V and J genes are TRBV11-2 and TRBJ2-7; the match to TRBD1 covers 7 bases. V lost 6 bases and J lost 3; bases outside the gene matches: 14. The CDR3 has 16 amino acids. Per the germline V gene, CDR1 is SGHAT and CDR2 is FQNNGV. The CDR3 sequence is CASSRAVQGGVYEQYF. The CDR3 DNA is TGTGCCAGCAGTAGGGCCGTACAAGGGGGCGTCTACGAGCAGTACTTC.

The chain has TRBV6-1 and TRBJ2-7, with TRBD1 identical over 12 bases. V shed 2 bases, J shed 7 bases, and the junction held 6 bases outside the gene matches. Germline V gene sequence: CDR1 MNHNS, CDR2 SASEGT. The CDR3 is 15 residues long. CDR3 nucleotide sequence: TGTGCCAGCAGTGAACAGGGACAGGGGGCGAGGGAGCAGTACTTC. As protein: CASSEQGQGAREQYF.

There are a few counts of this clone. The rearrangement uses TRBV6-2 or TRBV6-3 and TRBJ1-5; 8 positions agree with TRBD1. CDR3 length: 14 residues. J lost 1 base, V lost 4 bases, and 0 bases had no gene match. Germline assignment: CDR1 MNHEY and CDR2 SVGEGT. In DNA form, the CDR3 reads TGTGCCAGCAGTTGGGACAGGAGCAATCAGCCCCAGCATTTT. It translates to CASSWDRSNQPQHF.

The V gene is TRBV7-2, the J gene TRBJ2-7; a possible D gene is TRBD2 (6 bases). This CDR3 spans 14 amino acids. Between the trimmed V and J ends, which lost 4 bases and 8 bases, there was a span of 18 bases. Germline lookup yields CDR1 SGHTA and CDR2 FQGNSA. CDR3 amino acids: CASSSTGTSIKQYF. As DNA, the CDR3 is TGTGCCAGCAGCTCAACCGGGACTTCTATCAAGCAGTACTTC.

V is TRBV10-1 and J is TRBJ2-7; tentatively, D is TRBD2 (6 bases). The V end was cut by 3 bases, the J end by 5 bases, with 17 bases between. CDR3 size: 15 residues. The germline CDR1 and CDR2 sequences are WNHNN and SYGVQD (reference sequence). The CDR3 region is CASSDPAAGLHEQYF. The CDR3 coding sequence is TGCGCCAGCAGTGACCCCGCTGCGGGGCTACACGAGCAGTACTTC.

This clone appeared a single time. V gene TRBV5-1 combines with J gene TRBJ2-7; possibly TRBD1 for D (5 bases). CDR1 SGHRS and CDR2 YFSETQ come from the germline V gene. CDR3 length: 13 amino acids. Between the trimmed V and J ends, which lost 0 bases and 6 bases, there was a span of 10 bases. CDR3 loop: CASSLAWGGEQYF. Here the CDR3 DNA reads TGCGCCAGCAGCTTGGCCTGGGGCGGCGAGCAGTACTTC. The entire variable domain, with the rest obtained from reference TRBV5-1 and TRBJ2-7, is as follows: KAGVTQTPRYLIKTRGQQVTLSCSPISGHRSVSWYQQTPGQGLQFLFEYFSETQRNKGNFPGRFSGRQFSNSRSEMNVSTLELGDSALYLCASSLAWGGEQYFGPGTRLTVT.

The V gene is TRBV7-2, the J gene TRBJ2-7; tentatively, D is TRBD2 (6 bases). This CDR3 is 16 amino acids long. Per germline, CDR1 SGHTA and CDR2 FQGNSA. V lost 2 bases to trimming and J lost 7 bases, with 21 bases between them. Here the CDR3 DNA reads TGTGCCAGCAGCTTACCCGGGGCCGGAGGGAAAGGGGAGCAGTACTTC. Its translation: CASSLPGAGGKGEQYF.

The DNA for the CDR3 is TGTGCCAGCAGCTTGGACTCAGGGCCCCGGGAGACCCAGTACTTC. As protein: CASSLDSGPRETQYF. V is TRBV5-4 and J is TRBJ2-5, with D possibly being TRBD1 (5 bases). CDR3 length: 15 amino acids. The germline V gene encodes CDR1 SGHNT and CDR2 YYREEE (reference sequence). V lost 0 bases and J lost 5, with 14 bases in between.

The rearrangement uses TRBV7-8 and TRBJ1-6; no firm D call. The V gene's germline CDR1 is SGHVS and CDR2 FQNEAQ. The CDR3 extends over 15 amino acids. V lost 1 base, J lost 7 bases, and 11 bases lay in between. The CDR3: CASSLERNPNSPLHF. DNA for the CDR3: TGTGCCAGCAGCTTAGAGCGAAACCCGAATTCACCCCTCCACTTT.

This chain uses TRBV7-9 with TRBJ2-1, with 8 bases matching TRBD2. Germline CDR1 SEHNR, CDR2 FQNEAQ (reference sequence). V lost 5 bases and J lost 7; bases outside the gene matches: 10. CDR3 length equals 15 residues. CDR3 nucleotides: TGTGCCAGCAGCCTAGGACTAGCTTTGATGAATGAGCAGTTCTTC. Protein: CASSLGLALMNEQFF. The complete variable domain, with remaining parts taken from reference TRBV7-9 and TRBJ2-1, reads DTGVSQNPRHKITKRGQNVTFRCDPISEHNRLYWYRQTLGQGPEFLTYFQNEAQLEKSRLLSDRFSAERPKGSFSTLEIQRTEQGDSAMYLCASSLGLALMNEQFFGPGTRLTVL.

This chain joins TRBV29-1 and TRBJ2-2; TRBD2 matches at 7 bases. The CDR3 has 14 residues. The V and J ends lost 6 bases and 5 bases, in that order; junction bases with no gene match: 9. Germline V lookup: CDR1 SQVTM, CDR2 ANQGSEA. CDR3 nucleotide sequence: TGCAGCGTAGCGAGCGGGATTACTACCGGGGAGCTGTTTTTT. Translated: CSVASGITTGELFF.